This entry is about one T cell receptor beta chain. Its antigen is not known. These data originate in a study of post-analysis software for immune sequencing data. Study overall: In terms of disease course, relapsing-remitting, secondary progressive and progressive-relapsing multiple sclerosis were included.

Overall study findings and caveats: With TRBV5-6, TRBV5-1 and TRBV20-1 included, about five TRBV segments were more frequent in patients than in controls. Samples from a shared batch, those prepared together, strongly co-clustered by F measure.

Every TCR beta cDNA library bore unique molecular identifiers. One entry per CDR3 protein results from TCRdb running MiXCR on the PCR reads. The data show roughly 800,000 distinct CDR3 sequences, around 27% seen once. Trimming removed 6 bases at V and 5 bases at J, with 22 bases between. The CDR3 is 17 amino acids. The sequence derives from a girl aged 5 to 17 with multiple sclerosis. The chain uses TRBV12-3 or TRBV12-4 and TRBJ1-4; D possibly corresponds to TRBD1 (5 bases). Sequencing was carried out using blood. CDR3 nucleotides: TGTGCCAGCAGGAGGGTATCAACCGGGACTATAAATGAAAAACTGTTTTTT. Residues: CASRRVSTGTINEKLFF.